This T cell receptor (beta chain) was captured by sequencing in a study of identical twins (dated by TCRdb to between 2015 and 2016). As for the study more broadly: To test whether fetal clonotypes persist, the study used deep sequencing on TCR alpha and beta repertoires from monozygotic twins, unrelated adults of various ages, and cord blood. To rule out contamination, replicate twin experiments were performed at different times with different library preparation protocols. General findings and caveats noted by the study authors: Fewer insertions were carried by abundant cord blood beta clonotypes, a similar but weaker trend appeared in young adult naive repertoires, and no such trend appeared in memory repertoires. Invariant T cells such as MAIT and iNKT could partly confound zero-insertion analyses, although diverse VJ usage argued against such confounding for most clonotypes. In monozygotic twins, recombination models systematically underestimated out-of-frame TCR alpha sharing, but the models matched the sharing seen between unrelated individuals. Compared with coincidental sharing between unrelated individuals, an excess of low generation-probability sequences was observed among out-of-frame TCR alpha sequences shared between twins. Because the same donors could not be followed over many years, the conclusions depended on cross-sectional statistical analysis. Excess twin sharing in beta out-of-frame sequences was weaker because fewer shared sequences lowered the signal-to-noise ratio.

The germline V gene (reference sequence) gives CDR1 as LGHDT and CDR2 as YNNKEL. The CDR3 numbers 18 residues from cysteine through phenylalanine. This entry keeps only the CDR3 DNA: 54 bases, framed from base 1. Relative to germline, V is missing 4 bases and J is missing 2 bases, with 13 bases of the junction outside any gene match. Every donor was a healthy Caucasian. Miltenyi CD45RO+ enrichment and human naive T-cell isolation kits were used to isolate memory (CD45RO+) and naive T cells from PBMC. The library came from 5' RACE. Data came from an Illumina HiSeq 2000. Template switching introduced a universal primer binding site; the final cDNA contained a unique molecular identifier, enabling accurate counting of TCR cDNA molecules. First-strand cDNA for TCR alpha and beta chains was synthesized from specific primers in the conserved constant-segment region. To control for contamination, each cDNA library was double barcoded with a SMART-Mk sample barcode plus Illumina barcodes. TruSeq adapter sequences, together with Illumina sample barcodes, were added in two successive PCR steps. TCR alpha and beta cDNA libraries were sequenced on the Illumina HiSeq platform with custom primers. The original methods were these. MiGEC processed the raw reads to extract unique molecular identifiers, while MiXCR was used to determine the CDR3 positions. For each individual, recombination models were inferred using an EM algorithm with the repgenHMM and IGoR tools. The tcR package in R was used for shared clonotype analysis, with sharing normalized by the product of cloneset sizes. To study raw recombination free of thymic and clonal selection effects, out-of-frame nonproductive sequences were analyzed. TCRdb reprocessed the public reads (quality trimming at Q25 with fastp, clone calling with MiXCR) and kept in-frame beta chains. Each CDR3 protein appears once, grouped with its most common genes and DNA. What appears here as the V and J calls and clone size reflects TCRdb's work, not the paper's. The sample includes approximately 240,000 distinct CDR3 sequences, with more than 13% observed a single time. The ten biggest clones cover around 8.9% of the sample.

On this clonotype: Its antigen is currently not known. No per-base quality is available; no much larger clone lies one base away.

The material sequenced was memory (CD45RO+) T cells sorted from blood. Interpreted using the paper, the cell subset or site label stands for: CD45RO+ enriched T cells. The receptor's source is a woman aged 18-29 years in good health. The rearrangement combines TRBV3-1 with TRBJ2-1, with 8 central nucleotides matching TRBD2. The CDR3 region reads CASSLPSSSGVAYNEQFF. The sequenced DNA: TGTGCCAGCAGCCTTCCCTCGAGTAGCGGGGTAGCCTACAATGAGCAGTTCTTC.